This is a list of T cell receptor beta chains from one sample in a study of blood T cell repertoires in COVID-19. Clones were sequenced by immunoSEQ multiplex PCR, and TCRdb holds only the in-frame ones, with some missing. The table includes fewer than 350,000 clones, roughly 87% detected once. The specimen was peripheral blood. The source of these receptors is a man aged 25-40 years with COVID-19, enrolled during active disease. Both conserved end residues are part of each CDR3. D genes are given only for firm matches. Clone size is given for some rows only: seen once, a few or many times, or a class if the clone is expanded.

V: TRBV18
J: TRBJ1-1
D: NA
size: NA
length: 17
CDR3: CASSPESVRLRNTEAFF
DNA: TGTGCCAGCTCACCAGAGTCGGTGAGGTTAAGGAACACTGAAGCTTTCTTT

V: TRBV15
J: TRBJ2-3
D: NA
size: NA
length: 13
CDR3: CATSRARTDTQYF
DNA: TGTGCCACCAGCAGAGCCCGTACAGATACGCAGTATTTT

V: TRBV18
J: TRBJ1-1
D: NA
size: NA
length: 13
CDR3: CASSPGQNTEAFF
DNA: TGTGCCAGCTCACCTGGGCAGAACACTGAAGCTTTCTTT

V: TRBV6-5
J: TRBJ2-7
D: NA
size: NA
length: 15
CDR3: CASRVSGLRRHEQYF
DNA: TGTGCCAGCAGAGTTTCGGGACTCAGACGACACGAGCAGTACTTC

V: TRBV5-4
J: TRBJ2-7
D: NA
size: NA
length: 15
CDR3: CASSLVAGTSYEQYF
DNA: TGTGCCAGCAGCTTGGTGGCAGGCACCTCCTACGAGCAGTACTTC

V: TRBV28
J: TRBJ1-5
D: TRBD1
size: NA
length: 15
CDR3: CASSLGGTGNQPQHF
DNA: TGTGCCAGCAGTTTAGGTGGGACAGGGAATCAGCCCCAGCATTTT

V: TRBV7-9
J: TRBJ1-5
D: NA
size: NA
length: 13
CDR3: CASSTGWGTPQHF
DNA: TGTGCCAGCAGCACGGGGTGGGGTACGCCCCAGCATTTT

V: TRBV6-5
J: TRBJ2-7
D: TRBD2
size: NA
length: 16
CDR3: CASSYSKLAGEREQYF
DNA: TGTGCCAGCAGTTACTCCAAACTAGCGGGAGAGCGGGAGCAGTACTTC

V: TRBV10-3
J: TRBJ2-7
D: NA
size: NA
length: 13
CDR3: CAISASGSYEQYF
DNA: TGTGCCATCAGCGCCTCCGGGTCCTACGAGCAGTACTTC

V: TRBV11-2
J: TRBJ2-7
D: NA
size: NA
length: 14
CDR3: CASSLWAGAYEQYF
DNA: TGTGCCAGCAGCCTGTGGGCAGGGGCCTACGAGCAGTACTTC

V: TRBV11-3
J: TRBJ1-1
D: NA
size: few
length: 13
CDR3: CASSLLSNTEAFF
DNA: TGTGCCAGCAGCTTACTCTCCAACACTGAAGCTTTCTTT

V: TRBV18
J: TRBJ2-3
D: NA
size: NA
length: 14
CDR3: CASSPSLGGDTQYF
DNA: TGTGCCAGCTCACCCTCGCTAGGGGGAGATACGCAGTATTTT

V: TRBV5-6
J: TRBJ2-7
D: TRBD2
size: NA
length: 15
CDR3: CASSGLAEGPYEQYF
DNA: TGTGCCAGCAGCGGACTAGCGGAAGGCCCCTACGAGCAGTACTTC

V: TRBV7-3
J: TRBJ2-7
D: NA
size: NA
length: 12
CDR3: CASSPQGHEQYF
DNA: TGTGCCAGCAGCCCACAGGGCCACGAGCAGTACTTC

V: TRBV5-1
J: TRBJ2-3
D: TRBD2
size: NA
length: 17
CDR3: CASSRASSGRSTDTQYF
DNA: TGCGCCAGCAGCCGGGCTTCTAGCGGGAGGAGCACAGATACGCAGTATTTT

V: TRBV6-5
J: TRBJ1-2
D: NA
size: NA
length: 16
CDR3: CASSYSRESLGYGYTF
DNA: TGTGCCAGCAGTTACTCGAGGGAGTCGCTGGGCTATGGCTACACCTTC

V: TRBV6-5
J: TRBJ2-2
D: TRBD1
size: NA
length: 15
CDR3: CASRGDRGPPGELFF
DNA: TGTGCCAGCAGGGGGGACAGGGGCCCTCCCGGGGAGCTGTTTTTT

V: TRBV7-2
J: TRBJ1-1
D: NA
size: NA
length: 14
CDR3: CASSLGARNTEAFF
DNA: TGTGCCAGCAGCTTAGGGGCGAGGAACACTGAAGCTTTCTTT

V: TRBV4-2
J: TRBJ2-3
D: TRBD2
size: NA
length: 20
CDR3: CASSQDRTSGGPSITDTQYF
DNA: TGTGCCAGCAGCCAAGATAGGACTAGCGGGGGGCCTTCAATCACAGATACGCAGTATTTT

V: TRBV5-1
J: TRBJ1-1
D: TRBD1
size: NA
length: 13
CDR3: CASSMTGDTEAFF
DNA: TGCGCCAGCAGCATGACAGGGGACACTGAAGCTTTCTTT

V: TRBV29-1
J: TRBJ1-1
D: NA
size: NA
length: 14
CDR3: CSVEGGRGGRVAFF
DNA: TGCAGCGTTGAAGGCGGTCGGGGGGGCAGGGTAGCTTTCTTT

V: TRBV4-3
J: TRBJ2-7
D: TRBD1
size: NA
length: 14
CDR3: CASSQGQGSYEQYF
DNA: TGCGCCAGCAGCCAAGGACAGGGCTCCTACGAGCAGTACTTC

V: TRBV11-2
J: TRBJ1-1
D: NA
size: NA
length: 15
CDR3: CASSYSGPRTTEAFF
DNA: TGTGCCAGCAGCTACTCAGGGCCGCGTACCACTGAAGCTTTCTTT

V: TRBV5-6
J: TRBJ2-1
D: TRBD2
size: NA
length: 15
CDR3: CASIPTSSWSREQFF
DNA: TGTGCCAGCATCCCGACTAGCAGTTGGTCGCGGGAGCAGTTCTTC

V: TRBV11-3
J: TRBJ2-5
D: NA
size: NA
length: 15
CDR3: CASSLGLAPAETQYF
DNA: TGTGCCAGCAGCTTAGGACTGGCCCCGGCGGAGACCCAGTACTTC

V: TRBV7-2
J: TRBJ2-5
D: NA
size: NA
length: 12
CDR3: CASSQDSGTQYF
DNA: TGTGCCAGCAGCCAGGATTCCGGGACCCAGTACTTC

V: TRBV6-2/TRBV6-3
J: TRBJ2-7
D: TRBD2
size: NA
length: 16
CDR3: CASSYPQLRGGYEQYF
DNA: TGTGCCAGCAGTTACCCGCAGCTGCGGGGGGGCTACGAGCAGTACTTC

V: TRBV28
J: TRBJ2-7
D: NA
size: NA
length: 18
CDR3: CASSLLLGQGRGSYEQYF
DNA: TGTGCCAGCAGTTTACTTTTAGGTCAGGGGCGCGGGTCCTACGAGCAGTACTTC

V: TRBV4-3
J: TRBJ1-4
D: NA
size: NA
length: 16
CDR3: CASSQELAGEGEKLFF
DNA: TGCGCCAGCAGCCAAGAACTGGCAGGGGAAGGTGAAAAACTGTTTTTT

V: TRBV10-3
J: TRBJ2-7
D: TRBD2
size: NA
length: 15
CDR3: CAISSGGLGSYEQYF
DNA: TGTGCCATCAGTTCGGGGGGACTGGGTTCCTACGAGCAGTACTTC

V: TRBV5-4
J: TRBJ1-2
D: TRBD1
size: NA
length: 13
CDR3: CASSLGQGDGYTF
DNA: TGTGCCAGCAGCTTGGGACAGGGGGATGGCTACACCTTC

V: TRBV24-1
J: TRBJ1-2
D: NA
size: NA
length: 14
CDR3: CATSEPDSGYGYTF
DNA: TGTGCCACCAGTGAACCGGACAGTGGCTATGGCTACACCTTC

V: TRBV28
J: TRBJ1-6
D: TRBD1
size: NA
length: 16
CDR3: CASTVTGTGNNSPLHF
DNA: TGTGCCAGCACCGTTACCGGGACAGGAAATAATTCACCCCTCCACTTT

V: TRBV5-6
J: TRBJ1-3
D: NA
size: NA
length: 16
CDR3: CASRRSYRRSGNTIYF
DNA: TGTGCCAGCAGGCGGTCTTACAGGCGCTCTGGAAACACCATATATTTT

V: TRBV2
J: TRBJ1-1
D: NA
size: NA
length: 14
CDR3: CASRGQSLNTEAFF
DNA: TGTGCCAGCAGGGGGCAGAGCCTGAACACTGAAGCTTTCTTT

V: TRBV4-3
J: TRBJ2-2
D: TRBD2
size: NA
length: 14
CDR3: CASRTSGNTGELFF
DNA: TGCGCCAGCAGGACTAGCGGAAACACCGGGGAGCTGTTTTTT

V: TRBV7-8
J: TRBJ1-1
D: NA
size: few
length: 13
CDR3: CASSFNSGAEAFF
DNA: TGTGCCAGCAGCTTTAACTCTGGAGCTGAAGCTTTCTTT

V: TRBV2
J: TRBJ2-7
D: TRBD2
size: NA
length: 15
CDR3: CASRPGLAGSYEQYF
DNA: TGTGCCAGCAGGCCGGGACTAGCGGGATCCTACGAGCAGTACTTC

V: TRBV12-5
J: TRBJ1-1
D: NA
size: NA
length: 18
CDR3: CASGLVTGTSTTNTEAFF
DNA: TGTGCTAGTGGTTTGGTGACAGGCACATCAACGACGAACACTGAAGCTTTCTTT

V: TRBV29-1
J: TRBJ2-6
D: TRBD1
size: NA
length: 17
CDR3: CSVIGQDDYSGANVLTF
DNA: TGCAGCGTTATCGGACAGGATGACTATTCTGGGGCCAACGTCCTGACTTTC

V: TRBV11-2
J: TRBJ2-7
D: NA
size: NA
length: 15
CDR3: CASSSHSGGLTTQYF
DNA: TGTGCCAGCAGCTCTCATTCGGGGGGCCTTACGACGCAGTACTTC

V: TRBV9
J: TRBJ2-1
D: TRBD2
size: NA
length: 16
CDR3: CASSSKGGGAYNEQFF
DNA: TGTGCCAGCAGCTCAAAGGGCGGGGGGGCCTACAATGAGCAGTTCTTC

V: TRBV3-1/TRBV3-2
J: TRBJ2-2
D: NA
size: NA
length: 14
CDR3: CASSQQVYTGELFF
DNA: TGTGCCAGCAGCCAACAGGTCTACACCGGGGAGCTGTTTTTT

V: TRBV11-3
J: TRBJ2-7
D: NA
size: NA
length: 16
CDR3: CASSLHGGGSLDEQYF
DNA: TGTGCCAGCAGCCTGCACGGGGGCGGGAGTCTCGACGAGCAGTACTTC